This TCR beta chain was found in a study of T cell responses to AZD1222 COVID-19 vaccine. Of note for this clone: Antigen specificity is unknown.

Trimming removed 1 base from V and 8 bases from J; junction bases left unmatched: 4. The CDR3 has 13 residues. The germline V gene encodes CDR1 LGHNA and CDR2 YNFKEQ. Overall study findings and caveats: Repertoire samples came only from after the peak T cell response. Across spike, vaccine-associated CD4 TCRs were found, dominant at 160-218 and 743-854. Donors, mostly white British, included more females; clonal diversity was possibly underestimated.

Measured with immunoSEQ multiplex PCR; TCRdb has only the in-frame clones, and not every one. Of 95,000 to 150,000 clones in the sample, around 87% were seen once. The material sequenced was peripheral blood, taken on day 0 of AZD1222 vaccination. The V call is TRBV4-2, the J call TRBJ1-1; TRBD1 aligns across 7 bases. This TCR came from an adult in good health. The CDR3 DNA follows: TGTGCCAGCAGCCAAGTAGGGGACAGCGAAGCTTTCTTT. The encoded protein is CASSQVGDSEAFF.